Following are 20 T cell receptor beta chains from one sample sequenced in a study of beta chain features in type 1 diabetes. For these TCRs, the target antigens are not known. Every bit of the isolated RNA underwent reverse transcription, so sequencing read expressed TCRB transcripts. Generated by immunoSEQ multiplex PCR, the TCRdb table keeps only in-frame clones and is missing some. The profile covers almost 350,000 clones, with about a tenth appearing a single time and around 1% taken by the ten largest. General study results and limits: Type 1 diabetes patients showed a moderate but significant shortening of TCRB CDR3s in all four CD4+ subsets.

What was sequenced was central memory CD4+ T cells from blood. Receptor source: a man younger than 40 with type 1 diabetes.

The J gene is TRBJ2-7, the V gene TRBV2; 7 nucleotides agree with TRBD1. J was trimmed by 3 bases and V by 6 bases; bases with no gene match: 8. This CDR3 has 14 amino acids. Germline loops: CDR1 SNHLY, CDR2 FYNNEI. In DNA, the CDR3 is TGTGCCAGCAGCGTCACAGGGGTGGTCTACGAGCAGTACTTC. Translated: CASSVTGVVYEQYF.

V is TRBV7-9 and J is TRBJ2-5; either TRBD1 or TRBD2 may fit D (6 bases each). Germline V gives CDR1 SEHNR, CDR2 FQNEAQ (reference sequence). The V and J ends lost 0 bases and 5 bases respectively, with 10 bases between them. The CDR3 loop spans 14 amino acids. CDR3 sequence: CASSLAGGRETQYF. The CDR3 DNA reads as TGTGCCAGCAGCTTAGCCGGGGGCCGGGAGACCCAGTACTTC.

This clone has more than one count but fewer than ten. V gene TRBV29-1 combines with J gene TRBJ1-1; D perhaps matches TRBD1 (5 bases). Looked up from germline, CDR1 is SQVTM and CDR2 is ANQGSEA. This CDR3 contains 13 residues. Trimming removed 5 bases from V and 1 base from J, with 11 bases in between. The CDR3 sequence: CSVTPTANTEAFF. Written as DNA, the CDR3 is TGCAGCGTTACACCGACAGCGAACACTGAAGCTTTCTTT.

In this sample, this clone turned up a few times. The CDR3, as DNA: TGTGCCAGCAGCCCCCGACTAGATCTTGAGCAGTTCTTC. Its translation is CASSPRLDLEQFF. The V call is TRBV7-2, the J call TRBJ2-1; the D gene is possibly TRBD2 (6 bases). The V and J ends lost 5 bases and 9 bases respectively, with 14 bases between them. Per germline, CDR1 SGHTA and CDR2 FQGNSA. This CDR3 has 13 residues.

The chain has TRBV27 and TRBJ1-1; weak D call: TRBD1 (5 bases). The length of the CDR3 is 14 residues. V was clipped by 5 bases and J by 0 bases, with 10 bases between them. Germline V CDR1 and CDR2: MNHEY, SMNVEV (reference sequence). The CDR3 bases are TGTGCCAGCAGTCCAGGGAGGGTGAACACTGAAGCTTTCTTT. It encodes CASSPGRVNTEAFF.

This clone came up a few times. This sample also contains other DNA sequences that code for the same CDR3. The chain is built from TRBV2 and TRBJ1-2, with D unclear. The CDR3 sequence is 13 residues long. Trimming took off 1 base at V and 2 bases at J, with 5 bases between the two ends. Germline lookup yields CDR1 SNHLY and CDR2 FYNNEI. As DNA, the CDR3 is TGTGCCAGCAGTGAAGATGGGAACTATGGCTACACCTTC. Protein: CASSEDGNYGYTF.

This clone was detected only a few times. The CDR3 region is CASSLFTGGTEAFF. DNA for the CDR3: TGTGCCAGCAGCTTATTCACGGGGGGCACTGAAGCTTTCTTT. The rearrangement uses TRBV7-9 and TRBJ1-1; D is perhaps TRBD1 (5 bases). From germline, CDR1 is SEHNR and CDR2 FQNEAQ (reference sequence). The CDR3 contains 14 residues. Trimming shortened V by 2 bases and J by 4 bases, and 11 bases separated the two germline ends.

CDR3 nucleotide sequence: TGTGCCAGCAGCGGGACGGCAATTAATGAGCAGTTCTTC. It specifies CASSGTAINEQFF. The J gene is TRBJ2-1, the V gene TRBV7-2, with D perhaps assigned TRBD1 or TRBD2 (5 bases each). CDR3 size: 13 residues. Germline V CDR1 and CDR2: SGHTA, FQGNSA. Trimming removed 5 bases from V and 7 bases from J, with 12 bases in between.

The V and J genes are TRBV7-2 and TRBJ1-2, with 11 bases fitting TRBD1. This CDR3 region has 16 residues. The germline CDR1 and CDR2 sequences are SGHTA and FQGNSA. V lost 5 bases, J lost 8 bases, and 13 bases stayed unmatched. The CDR3 DNA follows: TGTGCCAGCAGCCCCAGCAAGGGGACAGGGGGTCACGGCTACACCTTC. Residues: CASSPSKGTGGHGYTF.

The chain employs TRBV11-2 and TRBJ2-1; D is unclear. The CDR3 is 14 residues long. Trimming removed 8 bases from V and 5 bases from J, with 16 bases in between. Germline V lookup: CDR1 SGHAT, CDR2 FQNNGV. CDR3 in DNA: TGTGCCAGCGTGAGTACCGGGCAACACAATGAGCAGTTCTTC. It specifies CASVSTGQHNEQFF.

The table lists this clone with a few counts. The chain recombines TRBV7-8 with TRBJ2-1, with D uncertain. The germline gives CDR1 SGHVS, CDR2 FQNEAQ. The CDR3 totals 15 residues. V was trimmed by 6 bases and J by 0 bases, leaving 12 bases between them. The CDR3 coding sequence is TGTGCCAGCAGACCTCTGGGGTACTCCTACAATGAGCAGTTCTTC. Protein sequence: CASRPLGYSYNEQFF.

This clone was observed a few times. V gene TRBV30 combines with J gene TRBJ2-7, with D perhaps assigned TRBD1 or TRBD2 (5 bases each). Germline CDR1 and CDR2: GTSNPN and SVGIG (reference sequence). The CDR3 contains 11 residues. V was shortened by 5 bases and J by 3 bases, with 8 bases between the two germline ends. CDR3 in DNA: TGTGCCTGGGGGGGTTACTACGAGCAGTACTTC. Protein product: CAWGGYYEQYF.

This clone was observed at least ten times. This chain uses TRBV4-3 with TRBJ1-1; possibly TRBD1 for D (6 bases). The CDR3 is 16 amino acids. Germline assignment: CDR1 LGHNA and CDR2 YSLEER. V lost 5 bases to trimming and J lost 3 bases, with 19 bases between them. The CDR3 protein is CASSEAGGRWDTEAFF. The CDR3 DNA reads as TGCGCCAGCAGCGAAGCGGGGGGCCGGTGGGACACTGAAGCTTTCTTT.

V gene TRBV7-2 combines with J gene TRBJ2-3, with unresolved D. V shed 8 bases and J shed 10 bases, with 10 bases lying between them. Germline CDR1 is SGHTA and CDR2 is FQGNSA. CDR3 length: 10 residues. The CDR3 sequence: CASGREAQYF. CDR3 in DNA: TGTGCCAGCGGACGAGAGGCGCAGTATTTT. Full variable domain (missing parts from reference TRBV7-2 and TRBJ2-3): GAGVSQSPSNKVTEKGKDVELRCDPISGHTALYWYRQSLGQGLEFLIYFQGNSAPDKSGLPSDRFSAERTGGSVSTLTIQRTQQEDSAVYLCASGREAQYFGPGTRLTVL.

As DNA, the CDR3 is TGTGCCAGCAGTTACTCAACCCCAGTCAGAGAGACCCAGTACTTC. Residues: CASSYSTPVRETQYF. V is TRBV6-5 and J is TRBJ2-5; D not resolved. This CDR3 is built from 15 residues. V was shortened by 0 bases and J by 4 bases, with 12 bases between the two germline ends. In germline, CDR1 is MNHEY, CDR2 SVGAGI.

This clone has only a few counts. V and J are TRBV11-2 and TRBJ1-2; D unclear. V was trimmed by 1 base and J by 2 bases, leaving 8 bases between them. CDR3 length equals 14 residues. Looked up from germline, CDR1 is SGHAT and CDR2 is FQNNGV. The CDR3 region is CASSLGGGNYGYTF. The CDR3 DNA reads as TGTGCCAGCAGCTTAGGGGGAGGGAACTATGGCTACACCTTC.

The V gene is TRBV28, the J gene TRBJ1-1; D is unclear. In germline, CDR1 is MDHEN, CDR2 SYDVKM. V lost 8 bases and J 0 bases, leaving 10 bases between the germline ends. The CDR3 spans 13 residues. The CDR3 here is CASALTMNTEAFF. CDR3 nucleotides: TGTGCCAGCGCCCTTACAATGAACACTGAAGCTTTCTTT.

In its sample, this clone was seen a few times. The chain links TRBV7-2 to TRBJ2-5, with D unclear. CDR1 and CDR2 (germline): SGHTA, FQGNSA. Trimming left V 2 bases short and J 4 bases short, with 8 bases between. CDR3 length: 13 amino acids. Written as DNA, the CDR3 is TGTGCCAGCAGCTTATCCCTTTTAGAGACCCAGTACTTC. It encodes CASSLSLLETQYF. Drawing the rest from reference TRBV7-2 and TRBJ2-5, the complete variable domain is GAGVSQSPSNKVTEKGKDVELRCDPISGHTALYWYRQSLGQGLEFLIYFQGNSAPDKSGLPSDRFSAERTGGSVSTLTIQRTQQEDSAVYLCASSLSLLETQYFGPGTRLLVL.

This clone was detected many times. Other nucleotide sequences in the sample specify the same CDR3. The chain couples TRBV7-8 to TRBJ2-5, with 15 nucleotides matching TRBD2. Germline V gives CDR1 SGHVS, CDR2 FQNEAQ. The CDR3 runs 15 residues. J lost 4 bases, V lost 5 bases, and 2 bases had no gene match. The CDR3 DNA reads as TGTGCCAGCAGCCGGGGACTAGCGGGGGGAGAGACCCAGTACTTC. It is translated as CASSRGLAGGETQYF.

This clone was detected a few times. This chain connects TRBV11-2 to TRBJ2-7, with D tentatively TRBD1 (7 bases). Trimming cost V 1 base and J 7 bases, with 14 bases left between them. Germline CDR1 is SGHAT and CDR2 is FQNNGV. The CDR3 has 14 residues. This chain's CDR3 is CASSLVLSGGEQYF. The CDR3, as DNA: TGTGCCAGCAGCTTAGTCCTGTCAGGGGGGGAGCAGTACTTC.